Listed here is a single T cell receptor (beta chain). The antigen remains undetermined. The sample originates from a study of T cell repertoires in cytomegalovirus infection. Study overall: TCR beta signatures that were public indicated CMV infection and matching HLA type.

Germline CDR1 SGHDT, CDR2 YYEEEE. Trimming left V 2 bases short and J 13 bases short, with 19 bases between. The CDR3 is made up of 15 amino acids. TCRdb ran MiXCR on the reads and lists one entry per CDR3 protein. The sample holds some 300,000 distinct CDR3 sequences; about an eighth are singletons and the top ten take roughly 8.9%. General study findings and limits: HLA-C-restricted CMV clonotypes gave the most frequent clonotype in two of eight donors.

The sequencing sample was made of PBMCs. This clonotype was sampled from a human donor in good health (CMV status not recorded). Some clones in this sample may be carry-over from other donors' samples. The chain recombines TRBV5-6 with TRBJ1-6; D perhaps matches TRBD1 (5 bases). The CDR3 DNA reads TGTGCCAGCAGCTTTTCACGGCAGGGTCGAATTCCCCTCCACTTT. It translates to CASSFSRQGRIPLHF.